This section outlines one T cell receptor beta chain sequence together with its context. Its antigen is unknown. This entry is derived from a study of cytomegalovirus exposure and HLA in healthy donors. Findings and limits, study-wide: In vitro, three CMV-associated chains proved specific for CMV antigens.

The PCR contained 60 Vbeta and 13 Jbeta primers. Clones were read by immunoSEQ multiplex PCR, and TCRdb kept only the in-frame ones, dropping some. The sample yields around 150,000 clones, roughly four fifths seen once. Germline CDR1 and CDR2: LNHNV and YYDKDF (reference sequence). The V end was cut by 5 bases, the J end by 1 base, with 7 bases between. The CDR3 is made up of 13 amino acids. This TCR was sampled from a woman aged 45 to 65 in good health and CMV-seronegative. The chain links TRBV15 to TRBJ2-3; possible D gene TRBD2, 5 bases. Material: PBMCs. CDR3 DNA sequence: TGTGCCACCAGCTTCGGGGGCACAGATACGCAGTATTTT. Protein product: CATSFGGTDTQYF.